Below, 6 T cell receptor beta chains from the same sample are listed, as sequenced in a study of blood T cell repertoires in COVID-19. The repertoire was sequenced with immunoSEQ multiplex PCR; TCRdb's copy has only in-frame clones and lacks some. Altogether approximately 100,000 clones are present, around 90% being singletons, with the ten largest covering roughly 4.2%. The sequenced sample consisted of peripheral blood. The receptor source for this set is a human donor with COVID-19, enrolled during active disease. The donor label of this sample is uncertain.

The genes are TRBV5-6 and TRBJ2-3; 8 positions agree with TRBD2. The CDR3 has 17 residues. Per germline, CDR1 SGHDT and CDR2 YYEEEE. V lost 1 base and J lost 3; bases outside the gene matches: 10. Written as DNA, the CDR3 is TGTGCCAGCAGCTTGCGGGGGGGCCGCCCTTGGACAGATACGCAGTATTTT. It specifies CASSLRGGRPWTDTQYF.

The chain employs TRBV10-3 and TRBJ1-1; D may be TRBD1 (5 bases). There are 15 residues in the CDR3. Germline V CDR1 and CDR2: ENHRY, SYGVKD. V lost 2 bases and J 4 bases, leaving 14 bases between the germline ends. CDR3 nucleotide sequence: TGTGCCATCAGTGAGGCAGGGTCGGATGGCACTGAAGCTTTCTTT. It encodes CAISEAGSDGTEAFF.

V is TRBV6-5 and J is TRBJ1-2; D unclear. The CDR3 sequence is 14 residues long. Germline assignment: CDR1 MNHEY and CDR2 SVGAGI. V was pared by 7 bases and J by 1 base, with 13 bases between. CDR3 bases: TGTGCCAGCACCGGAGGGCGTCTTAACTATGGCTACACCTTC. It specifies CASTGGRLNYGYTF.

The chain's CDR3 is CASSLRGGEQFF. As DNA, the CDR3 is TGTGCCAGCAGCTTGCGAGGGGGTGAGCAGTTCTTC. The chain couples TRBV5-4 to TRBJ2-1, with D possibly TRBD1 on 6 matching bases. Germline loops: CDR1 SGHNT, CDR2 YYREEE (reference sequence). V shed 1 base and J shed 9 bases, with 8 bases lying between them. The CDR3 has 12 residues.

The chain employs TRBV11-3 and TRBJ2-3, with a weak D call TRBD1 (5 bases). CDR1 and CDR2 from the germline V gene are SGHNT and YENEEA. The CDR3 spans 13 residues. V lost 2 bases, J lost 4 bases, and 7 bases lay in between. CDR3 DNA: TGTGCCAGCAGCTTAATAGGGGCAGATACGCAGTATTTT. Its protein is CASSLIGADTQYF.

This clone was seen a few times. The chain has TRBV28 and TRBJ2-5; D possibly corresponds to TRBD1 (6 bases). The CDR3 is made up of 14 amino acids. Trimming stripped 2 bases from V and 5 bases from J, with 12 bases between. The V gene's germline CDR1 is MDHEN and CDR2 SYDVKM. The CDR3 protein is CASSLDRFGETQYF. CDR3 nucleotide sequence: TGTGCCAGCAGTTTAGACAGGTTCGGGGAGACCCAGTACTTC.